Below, 26 T cell receptor beta chains from the same sample are listed, as sequenced in a study of beta chain features in type 1 diabetes (dated by TCRdb to about 2018). Study-wide findings and limitations: A moderate but significant shortening of TCRB CDR3 length was observed in type 1 diabetes patients in all four CD4+ subsets.

The library relied on the immunoSEQ multiplex PCR assay. All of the isolated RNA was reverse transcribed with the High Capacity cDNA Reverse Transcription Kit, so expressed TCRB transcripts were sequenced. Imported from immuneACCESS, the table was reduced by TCRdb to in-frame sequences with V and J called. These copies leave out some clones; in studies compared against another copy, an unresolved V gene accounts for under half, and the cause of the remainder is not known. Here the sample has roughly 260,000 clones; approximately 11% occur a single time. In total, the top ten clones hold 0.017% of the sample. Their antigens remain unidentified. The material sequenced was naive CD4+ T cells from blood. Read against the paper, the sample's cell subset or site label means: true naive CD4+ T cells. These TCRs come from a man in his thirties or forties with type 1 diabetes.

This chain joins TRBV18 and TRBJ1-5, with D hard to call. V gave up 5 bases and J gave up 5 bases, with 10 bases separating them. The CDR3 runs 13 residues. CDR1 KGHSH and CDR2 LQKENI come from the germline V gene. The CDR3 bases are TGTGCCAGCTCAGGATCCGGGGATCAGCCCCAGCATTTT. It codes for CASSGSGDQPQHF.

The chain couples TRBV27 to TRBJ1-5; a weak D match, TRBD1 (5 bases). Per the germline V gene, CDR1 is MNHEY and CDR2 is SMNVEV (reference sequence). Between the trimmed V and J ends, which lost 3 bases and 3 bases, there was a span of 12 bases. CDR3 length: 15 amino acids. The CDR3 DNA sequence: TGTGCCAGCAGTTTGGAGGGGACTCTCAATCAGCCCCAGCATTTT. This gives the protein CASSLEGTLNQPQHF.

This clone has a handful of counts. The V gene is TRBV7-9, the J gene TRBJ2-1, with D possibly being TRBD1 (5 bases). V shed 2 bases and J shed 9 bases, with 11 bases lying between them. Per the germline V gene, CDR1 is SEHNR and CDR2 is FQNEAQ (reference sequence). This CDR3 comprises 13 residues. The CDR3 protein is CASSLTGLSEQFF. CDR3 bases: TGTGCCAGCAGCTTAACAGGCTTAAGTGAGCAGTTCTTC.

There are a few counts of this clone. The same CDR3 also results from other DNA sequences found in this sample. V is TRBV5-1 and J is TRBJ2-7; 7 bases align to TRBD1. The CDR3 covers 14 residues. J gave up 3 bases and V 4 bases, and 7 bases lay outside the gene matches. CDR1 is SGHRS, CDR2 YFSETQ, per germline. The CDR3 coding sequence is TGCGCCAGCAGCCCTTCGACAGGGAGCTACGAGCAGTACTTC. Translating gives CASSPSTGSYEQYF.

The rearrangement links TRBV5-6 to TRBJ2-5; D uncertain. The germline gives CDR1 SGHDT, CDR2 YYEEEE. V was clipped by 1 base and J by 0 bases, with 7 bases between them. The CDR3 is 14 residues long. As DNA, the CDR3 is TGTGCCAGCAGCTTGCAGGATTACCAAGAGACCCAGTACTTC. It is translated as CASSLQDYQETQYF.

The chain uses TRBV7-8 and TRBJ1-1; no clear D. This CDR3 spans 14 amino acids. Trimming took 5 bases from V and 1 from J, leaving 11 bases between them. In germline, CDR1 is SGHVS, CDR2 FQNEAQ. DNA of the CDR3: TGTGCCAGCAGCCCGAGGGCGACGAACACTGAAGCTTTCTTT. Translated: CASSPRATNTEAFF.

This chain uses TRBV7-9 with TRBJ1-6; TRBD1 matches at 8 bases. CDR1 and CDR2 (germline): SEHNR, FQNEAQ (reference sequence). With V trimmed by 5 bases and J by 5 bases, 5 bases remained unmatched. CDR3 length equals 15 residues. CDR3: CASSQQGGNNSPLHF. CDR3 nucleotides: TGTGCCAGCAGCCAACAGGGGGGGAATAATTCACCCCTCCACTTT.

V gene TRBV5-4 combines with J gene TRBJ2-2; D unresolved. CDR1 and CDR2 (germline): SGHNT, YYREEE (reference sequence). This CDR3 has 13 residues. Trimming pared 3 bases from V and 3 bases from J, leaving 6 bases between. The CDR3 spells CASSSTHTGELFF. CDR3 DNA sequence: TGTGCCAGCAGCTCGACACACACCGGGGAGCTGTTTTTT.

A few counts support this clone. V and J are TRBV5-1 and TRBJ2-6, with 7 bases identical to TRBD1. The ends lost 2 bases at V and 2 bases at J; junction bases unmatched: 10. The CDR3 length is 18 residues. The germline gives CDR1 SGHRS, CDR2 YFSETQ. The CDR3 loop is CASSFLLVTGAGANVLTF. The CDR3 DNA is TGCGCCAGCAGCTTCCTCCTAGTCACAGGGGCTGGGGCCAACGTCCTGACTTTC.

This clone was counted only a few times. The chain couples TRBV7-9 to TRBJ1-2; tentatively, D is TRBD1 (5 bases). CDR3 length: 12 amino acids. V dropped 1 base and J dropped 8 bases, with 8 bases sitting between them. Germline V gene sequence: CDR1 SEHNR, CDR2 FQNEAQ (reference sequence). Written as DNA, the CDR3 is TGTGCCAGCAGCTTAGAGGGGTCGGGCTACACCTTC. It encodes CASSLEGSGYTF.

The gene calls are TRBV6-5 and TRBJ2-3, with TRBD2 matching 13 bases. Germline CDR1 and CDR2: MNHEY and SVGAGI. J gave up 4 bases and V 6 bases, and 4 bases lay outside the gene matches. The CDR3 totals 15 residues. The CDR3 here is CASRGGLAGADTQYF. For the CDR3, the DNA is TGTGCCAGCAGGGGTGGACTAGCGGGGGCAGATACGCAGTATTTT.

The sample holds a few counts of this clone. The chain employs TRBV5-1 and TRBJ2-5; TRBD1 is a possible D gene (5 bases). The CDR3 extends over 12 amino acids. Deletions cut 0 bases from V and 5 bases from J, with 5 bases between. CDR1 SGHRS and CDR2 YFSETQ come from the germline V gene. The CDR3 here is CASSLEGETQYF. In nucleotides, the CDR3 is TGCGCCAGCAGCTTGGAGGGGGAGACCCAGTACTTC. The complete variable domain, with remaining parts taken from reference TRBV5-1 and TRBJ2-5, reads KAGVTQTPRYLIKTRGQQVTLSCSPISGHRSVSWYQQTPGQGLQFLFEYFSETQRNKGNFPGRFSGRQFSNSRSEMNVSTLELGDSALYLCASSLEGETQYFGPGTRLLVL.

The chain is built from TRBV7-9 and TRBJ1-3; tentative D call: TRBD1 (6 bases). The V gene lost 4 bases and the J gene lost 0 bases, with 16 bases spanning the gap. The CDR3 is made up of 17 amino acids. Per germline, CDR1 SEHNR and CDR2 FQNEAQ (reference sequence). The CDR3 DNA reads as TGTGCCAGCAGCTCAGGGGCGGCAGGGAACTCTGGAAACACCATATATTTT. Translated: CASSSGAAGNSGNTIYF. The whole variable domain, filled in from reference TRBV7-9 and TRBJ1-3, reads DTGVSQNPRHKITKRGQNVTFRCDPISEHNRLYWYRQTLGQGPEFLTYFQNEAQLEKSRLLSDRFSAERPKGSFSTLEIQRTEQGDSAMYLCASSSGAAGNSGNTIYFGEGSWLTVV.

This clone was counted between two and nine times. The chain recombines TRBV6-1 with TRBJ1-2; 8 nucleotides agree with TRBD1. The V gene's germline CDR1 is MNHNS and CDR2 SASEGT. After removal of 4 bases from V and 4 bases from J, the junction contained 5 bases not matched to a gene. There are 14 residues in the CDR3. The CDR3 DNA sequence: TGTGCCAGCAGTGTCGGACAGGGCATCTATGGCTACACCTTC. Translation gives CASSVGQGIYGYTF.

This clone was seen only a few times. V usage is TRBV27 and J usage is TRBJ2-1; 11 nucleotides line up with TRBD2. The junction had 6 bases not matched to a gene; V was cut back by 2 bases and J by 0 bases. This CDR3 contains 18 residues. CDR1 is MNHEY, CDR2 SMNVEV, per germline (reference sequence). CDR3 loop: CASSLRLAGGYSYNEQFF. The DNA of the CDR3 is TGTGCCAGCAGTTTACGGCTAGCGGGGGGATACTCCTACAATGAGCAGTTCTTC.

This chain links TRBV10-3 with TRBJ2-5; D gene uncertain. With the DNA end fitting TRBJ2-7 better, the J assignment may be wrong. Germline-derived CDR1 and CDR2 are ENHRY and SYGVKD. The CDR3 spans 13 residues. The CDR3 region is CAISELSELEQYF. The CDR3 region has the DNA TGTGCCATCAGTGAGCTTTCCGAACTCGAGCAGTACTTC.

This chain links TRBV5-4 with TRBJ2-5; D remains unclear. The germline V gene has CDR1 SGHNT and CDR2 YYREEE (reference sequence). The CDR3 covers 15 residues. V dropped 0 bases and J dropped 1 base, with 10 bases sitting between them. The DNA of the CDR3 is TGTGCCAGCAGCTTGGCTAGGAAACCCCAAGAGACCCAGTACTTC. It yields the protein CASSLARKPQETQYF.

The chain employs TRBV4-2 and TRBJ1-5, with a weak D call TRBD1 (6 bases). The CDR3 sequence is 15 residues long. The germline V gene encodes CDR1 LGHNA and CDR2 YNFKEQ. Trimming cost V 0 bases and J 1 base, with 7 bases left between them. The CDR3 DNA reads TGTGCCAGCAGCCAAGATGACAGGAGCAATCAGCCCCAGCATTTT. Translation: CASSQDDRSNQPQHF.

This clone was seen more than once but under ten times. The chain uses TRBV5-4 and TRBJ2-5; D might be TRBD2 (5 bases). The CDR3 consists of 14 residues. The ends were cut back, 4 bases at V and 0 bases at J, with 10 bases in the middle. Germline CDR1 reads SGHNT; CDR2 reads YYREEE (reference sequence). As DNA, the CDR3 is TGTGCCAGCAGCCAAAGCGGTAACCAAGAGACCCAGTACTTC. This encodes CASSQSGNQETQYF.

This clone was found a few times. The chain uses TRBV5-6 and TRBJ1-1; no definite D call. Trimming removed 2 bases from V and 1 base from J, with 6 bases in between. The CDR3 contains 13 residues. Germline V gene lookup returns CDR1 SGHDT and CDR2 YYEEEE. The CDR3 region has the DNA TGTGCCAGCAGCTTCGGGAGGAACACTGAAGCTTTCTTT. This gives the protein CASSFGRNTEAFF. The whole variable domain, remainder taken from reference TRBV5-6 and TRBJ1-1, is DAGVTQSPTHLIKTRGQQVTLRCSPKSGHDTVSWYQQALGQGPQFIFQYYEEEERQRGNFPDRFSGHQFPNYSSELNVNALLLGDSALYLCASSFGRNTEAFFGQGTRLTVV.

The table lists this clone with a few counts. This chain links TRBV5-1 with TRBJ2-2; 11 bases are shared with TRBD1. CDR3 length equals 16 residues. In germline, CDR1 is SGHRS, CDR2 YFSETQ. Losses at the gene ends were 3 bases for V and 7 bases for J; bases not matched to a gene: 8. CDR3 region: CASSSAGTGGIGELFF. CDR3 in DNA: TGCGCCAGCAGCTCCGCCGGGACAGGGGGGATCGGGGAGCTGTTTTTT.

This clone was observed a few times. This rearrangement joins TRBV29-1 to TRBJ1-4; TRBD1 matches 7 bases. Per germline, CDR1 SQVTM and CDR2 ANQGSEA. The ends lost 7 bases at V and 5 bases at J; junction bases unmatched: 4. This CDR3 region has 12 residues. In DNA form, the CDR3 reads TGCAGCGCGATGACAGGGAATGAAAAACTGTTTTTT. This encodes CSAMTGNEKLFF.

The DNA for the CDR3 is TGTGCCAGCAAGGAGGGGCTGAACACCGGGGAGCTGTTTTTT. It encodes CASKEGLNTGELFF. The gene calls are TRBV9 and TRBJ2-2; a possible D gene is TRBD2 (6 bases). The V end lost 6 bases, the J end lost 1 base, and 10 bases lay between the germline ends. Germline assignment: CDR1 SGDLS and CDR2 YYNGEE. The CDR3 extends over 14 amino acids.

This rearrangement joins TRBV10-3 to TRBJ1-2; 7 bases map to TRBD1. CDR1 is ENHRY and CDR2 is SYGVKD in the germline V gene. Trimming at V came to 6 bases and at J to 6 bases, leaving 4 bases not matched to a gene. The CDR3 consists of 12 residues. Written as DNA, the CDR3 is TGTGCCATCAGCGACAGGGCGGATGGCTACACCTTC. It encodes CAISDRADGYTF.

The chain couples TRBV15 to TRBJ1-5; D call uncertain. Trimming shortened V by 0 bases and J by 4 bases, and 7 bases separated the two germline ends. This CDR3 has 14 amino acids. Looked up from germline, CDR1 is LNHNV and CDR2 is YYDKDF (reference sequence). CDR3 in amino acids: CATSRDHKNQPQHF. In DNA form, the CDR3 reads TGTGCCACCAGCAGAGACCACAAAAATCAGCCCCAGCATTTT.

The chain links TRBV29-1 to TRBJ2-5, with TRBD1 identical over 10 bases. The CDR3 loop spans 14 amino acids. J gave up 4 bases and V 6 bases, and 8 bases lay outside the gene matches. Germline V lookup: CDR1 SQVTM, CDR2 ANQGSEA. The DNA for the CDR3 is TGCAGCGTCGCCGACAGGGGGCGCGGAGAGACCCAGTACTTC. This gives the protein CSVADRGRGETQYF.